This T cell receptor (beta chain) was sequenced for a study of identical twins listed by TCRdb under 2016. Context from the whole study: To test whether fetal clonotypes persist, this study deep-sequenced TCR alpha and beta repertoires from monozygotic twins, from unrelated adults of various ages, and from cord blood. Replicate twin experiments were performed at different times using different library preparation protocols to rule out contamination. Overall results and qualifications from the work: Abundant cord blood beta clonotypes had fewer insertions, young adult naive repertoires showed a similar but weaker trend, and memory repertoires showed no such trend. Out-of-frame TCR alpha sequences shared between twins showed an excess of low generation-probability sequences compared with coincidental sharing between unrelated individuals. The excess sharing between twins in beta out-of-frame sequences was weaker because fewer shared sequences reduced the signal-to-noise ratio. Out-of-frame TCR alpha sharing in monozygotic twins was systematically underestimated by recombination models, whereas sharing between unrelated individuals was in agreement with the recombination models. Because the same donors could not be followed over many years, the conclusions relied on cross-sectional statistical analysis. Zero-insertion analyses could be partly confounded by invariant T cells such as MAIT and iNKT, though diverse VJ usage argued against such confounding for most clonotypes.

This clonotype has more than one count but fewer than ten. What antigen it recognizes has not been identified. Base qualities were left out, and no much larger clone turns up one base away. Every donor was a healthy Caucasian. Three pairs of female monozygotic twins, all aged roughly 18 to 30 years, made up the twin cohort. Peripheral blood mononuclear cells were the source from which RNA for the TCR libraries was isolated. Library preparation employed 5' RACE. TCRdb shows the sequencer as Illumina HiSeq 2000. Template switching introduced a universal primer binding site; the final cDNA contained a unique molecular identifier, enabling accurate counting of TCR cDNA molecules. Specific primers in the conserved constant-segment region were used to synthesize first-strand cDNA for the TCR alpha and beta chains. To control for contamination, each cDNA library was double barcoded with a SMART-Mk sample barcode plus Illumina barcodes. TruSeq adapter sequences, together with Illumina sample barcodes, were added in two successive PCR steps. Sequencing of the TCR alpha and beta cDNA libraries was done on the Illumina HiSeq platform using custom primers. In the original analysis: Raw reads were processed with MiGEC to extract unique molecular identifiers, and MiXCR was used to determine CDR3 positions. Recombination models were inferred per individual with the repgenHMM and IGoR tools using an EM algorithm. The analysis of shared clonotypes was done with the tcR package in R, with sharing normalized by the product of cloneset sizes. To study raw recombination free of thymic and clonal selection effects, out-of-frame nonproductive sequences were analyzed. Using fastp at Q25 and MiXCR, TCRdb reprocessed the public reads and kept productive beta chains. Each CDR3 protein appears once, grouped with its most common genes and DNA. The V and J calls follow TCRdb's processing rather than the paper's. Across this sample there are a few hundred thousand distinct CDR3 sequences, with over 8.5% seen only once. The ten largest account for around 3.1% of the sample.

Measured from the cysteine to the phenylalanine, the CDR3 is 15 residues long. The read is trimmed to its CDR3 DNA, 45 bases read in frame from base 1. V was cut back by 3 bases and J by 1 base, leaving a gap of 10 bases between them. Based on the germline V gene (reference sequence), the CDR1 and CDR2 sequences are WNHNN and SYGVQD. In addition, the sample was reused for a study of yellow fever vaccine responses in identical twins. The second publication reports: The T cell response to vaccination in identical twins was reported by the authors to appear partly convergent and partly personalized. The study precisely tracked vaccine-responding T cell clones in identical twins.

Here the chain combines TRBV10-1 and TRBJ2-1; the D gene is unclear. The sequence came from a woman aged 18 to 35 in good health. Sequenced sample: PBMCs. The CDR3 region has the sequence CASSDSGPSYNEQFF. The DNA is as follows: TGCGCCAGCAGTGATTCCGGGCCGTCCTACAATGAGCAGTTCTTC.